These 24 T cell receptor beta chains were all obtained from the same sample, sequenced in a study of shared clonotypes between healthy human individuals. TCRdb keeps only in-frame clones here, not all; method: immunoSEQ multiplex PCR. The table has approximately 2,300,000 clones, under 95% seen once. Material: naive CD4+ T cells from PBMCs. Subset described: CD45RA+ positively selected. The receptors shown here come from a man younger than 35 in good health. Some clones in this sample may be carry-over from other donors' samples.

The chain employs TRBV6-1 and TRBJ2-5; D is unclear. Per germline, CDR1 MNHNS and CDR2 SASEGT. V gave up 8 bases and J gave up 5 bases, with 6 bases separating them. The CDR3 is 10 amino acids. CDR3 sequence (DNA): TGTGCCAGCGAATGGGAGACCCAGTACTTC. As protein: CASEWETQYF.

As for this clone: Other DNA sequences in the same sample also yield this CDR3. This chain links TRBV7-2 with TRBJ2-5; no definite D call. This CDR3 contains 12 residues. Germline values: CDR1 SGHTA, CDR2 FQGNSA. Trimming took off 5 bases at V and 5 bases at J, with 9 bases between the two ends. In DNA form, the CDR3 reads TGTGCCAGCAGCCCCACTCGCGAGACCCAGTACTTC. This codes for CASSPTRETQYF.

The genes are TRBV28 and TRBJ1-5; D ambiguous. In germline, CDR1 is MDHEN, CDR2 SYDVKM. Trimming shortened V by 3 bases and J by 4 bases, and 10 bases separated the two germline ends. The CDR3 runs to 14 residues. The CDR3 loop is CASSLTGKNQPQHF. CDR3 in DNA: TGTGCCAGCAGTTTGACGGGAAAAAATCAGCCCCAGCATTTT.

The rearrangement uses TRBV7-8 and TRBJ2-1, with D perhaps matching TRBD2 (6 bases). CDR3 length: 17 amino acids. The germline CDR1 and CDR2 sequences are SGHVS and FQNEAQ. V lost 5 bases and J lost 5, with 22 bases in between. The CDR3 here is CASSPYRPGRGHNEQFF. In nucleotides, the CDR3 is TGTGCCAGCAGCCCATACCGTCCCGGGAGAGGCCACAATGAGCAGTTCTTC.

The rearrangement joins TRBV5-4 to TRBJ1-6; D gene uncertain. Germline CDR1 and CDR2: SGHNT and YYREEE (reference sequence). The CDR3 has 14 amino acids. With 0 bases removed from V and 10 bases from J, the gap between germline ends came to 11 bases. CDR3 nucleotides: TGTGCCAGCAGCTTGGATAGCATAGGGTCACCCCTCCACTTT. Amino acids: CASSLDSIGSPLHF.

In DNA, the CDR3 is TGTGCCAGCAGCTATAAACATGGGATAGACAATGAGCAGTTCTTC. It codes for CASSYKHGIDNEQFF. This chain links TRBV9 with TRBJ2-1; D not certain. The CDR3 runs to 15 residues. Trimming removed 4 bases from V and 5 bases from J, with 16 bases in between. Looked up from germline, CDR1 is SGDLS and CDR2 is YYNGEE.

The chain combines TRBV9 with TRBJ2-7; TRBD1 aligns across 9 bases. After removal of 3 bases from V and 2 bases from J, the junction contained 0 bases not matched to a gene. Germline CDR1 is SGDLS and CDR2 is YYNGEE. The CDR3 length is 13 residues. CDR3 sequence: CASSGQGAYEQYF. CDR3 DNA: TGTGCCAGCAGCGGACAGGGGGCCTACGAGCAGTACTTC.

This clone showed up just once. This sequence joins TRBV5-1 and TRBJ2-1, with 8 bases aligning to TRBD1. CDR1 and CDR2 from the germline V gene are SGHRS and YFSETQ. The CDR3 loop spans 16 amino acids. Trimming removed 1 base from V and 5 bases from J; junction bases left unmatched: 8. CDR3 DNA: TGCGCCAGCAGCTTGCCGCGGACAGGGCCGAACAATGAGCAGTTCTTC. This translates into CASSLPRTGPNNEQFF.

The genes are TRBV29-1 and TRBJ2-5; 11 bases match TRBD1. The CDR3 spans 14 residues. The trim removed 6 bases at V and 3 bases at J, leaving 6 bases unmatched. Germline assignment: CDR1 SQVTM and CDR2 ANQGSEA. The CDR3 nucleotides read TGCAGCGTGCGGGACAGGGGGAGTAAAGAGACCCAGTACTTC. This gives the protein CSVRDRGSKETQYF. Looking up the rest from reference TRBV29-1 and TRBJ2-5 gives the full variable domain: SAVISQKPSRDICQRGTSLTIQCQVDSQVTMMFWYRQQPGQSLTLIATANQGSEATYESGFVIDKFPISRPNLTFSTLTVSNMSPEDSSIYLCSVRDRGSKETQYFGPGTRLLVL.

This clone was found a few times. Written as DNA, the CDR3 is TGTGCCACCTCTCGGTACCAGTATGAGCAGTTCTTC. Translating gives CATSRYQYEQFF. The gene calls are TRBV19 and TRBJ2-1, with D unclear. The CDR3 extends over 12 amino acids. Germline V gives CDR1 LNHDA, CDR2 SQIVND (reference sequence). The germline V and J ends were trimmed by 10 bases and 8 bases, with 15 bases remaining between them.

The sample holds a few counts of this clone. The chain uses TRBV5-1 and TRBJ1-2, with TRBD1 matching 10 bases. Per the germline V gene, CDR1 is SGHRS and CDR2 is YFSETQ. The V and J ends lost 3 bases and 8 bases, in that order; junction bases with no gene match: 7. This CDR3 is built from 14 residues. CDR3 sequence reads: CASSWMTGGDGYTF. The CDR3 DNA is TGCGCCAGCAGCTGGATGACAGGGGGCGACGGCTACACCTTC.

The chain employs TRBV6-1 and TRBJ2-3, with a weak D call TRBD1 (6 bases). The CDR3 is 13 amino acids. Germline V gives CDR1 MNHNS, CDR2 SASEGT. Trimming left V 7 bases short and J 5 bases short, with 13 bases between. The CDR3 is CASNIQGKDTQYF. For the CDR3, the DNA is TGTGCCAGCAACATCCAGGGGAAAGATACGCAGTATTTT.

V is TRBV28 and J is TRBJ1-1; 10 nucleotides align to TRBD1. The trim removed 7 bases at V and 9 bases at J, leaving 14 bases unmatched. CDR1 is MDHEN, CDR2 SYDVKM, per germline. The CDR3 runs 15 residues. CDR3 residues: CASIPLTPGQGQAFF. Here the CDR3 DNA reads TGTGCCAGCATCCCCTTAACACCGGGACAGGGGCAAGCTTTCTTT.

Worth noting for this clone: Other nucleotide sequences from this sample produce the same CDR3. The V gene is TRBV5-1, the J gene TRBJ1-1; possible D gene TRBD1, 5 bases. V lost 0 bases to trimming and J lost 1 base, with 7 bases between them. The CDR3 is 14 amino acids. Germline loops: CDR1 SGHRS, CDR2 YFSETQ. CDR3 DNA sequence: TGCGCCAGCAGCTTGGTGCAGGGGAACACTGAAGCTTTCTTT. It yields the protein CASSLVQGNTEAFF. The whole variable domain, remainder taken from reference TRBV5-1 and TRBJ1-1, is KAGVTQTPRYLIKTRGQQVTLSCSPISGHRSVSWYQQTPGQGLQFLFEYFSETQRNKGNFPGRFSGRQFSNSRSEMNVSTLELGDSALYLCASSLVQGNTEAFFGQGTRLTVV.

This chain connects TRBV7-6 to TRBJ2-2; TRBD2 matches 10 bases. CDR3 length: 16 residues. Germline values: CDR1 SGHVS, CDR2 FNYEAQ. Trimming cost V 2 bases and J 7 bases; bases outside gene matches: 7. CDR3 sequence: CASSLQREGVGGELFF. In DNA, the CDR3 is TGTGCCAGCAGCTTACAGCGGGAGGGAGTAGGCGGGGAGCTGTTTTTT.

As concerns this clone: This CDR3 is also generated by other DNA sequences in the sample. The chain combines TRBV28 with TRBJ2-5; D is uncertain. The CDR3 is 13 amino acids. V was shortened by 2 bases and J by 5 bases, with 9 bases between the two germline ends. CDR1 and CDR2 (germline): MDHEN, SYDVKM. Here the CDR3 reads CASSLVGRETQYF. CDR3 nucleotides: TGTGCCAGCAGTTTAGTTGGTAGGGAGACCCAGTACTTC.

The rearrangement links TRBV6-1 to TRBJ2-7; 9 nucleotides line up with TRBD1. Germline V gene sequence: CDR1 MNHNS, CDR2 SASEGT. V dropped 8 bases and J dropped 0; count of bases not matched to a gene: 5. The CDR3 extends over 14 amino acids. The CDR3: CASLGTGRSYEQYF. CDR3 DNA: TGTGCCAGCTTAGGGACAGGGCGCTCCTACGAGCAGTACTTC.

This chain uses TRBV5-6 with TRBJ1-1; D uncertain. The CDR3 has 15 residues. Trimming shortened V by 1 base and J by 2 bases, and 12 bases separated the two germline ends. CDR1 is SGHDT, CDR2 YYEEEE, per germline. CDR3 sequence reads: CASSLFGVINTEAFF. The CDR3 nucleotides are TGTGCCAGCAGCTTGTTCGGGGTGATAAACACTGAAGCTTTCTTT.

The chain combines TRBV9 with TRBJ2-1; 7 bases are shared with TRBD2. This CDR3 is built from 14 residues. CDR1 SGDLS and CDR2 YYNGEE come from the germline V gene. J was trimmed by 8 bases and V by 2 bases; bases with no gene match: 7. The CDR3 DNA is TGTGCCAGCAGCGTCGGACTAGACGTCGATGAGCAGTTCTTC. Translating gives CASSVGLDVDEQFF.

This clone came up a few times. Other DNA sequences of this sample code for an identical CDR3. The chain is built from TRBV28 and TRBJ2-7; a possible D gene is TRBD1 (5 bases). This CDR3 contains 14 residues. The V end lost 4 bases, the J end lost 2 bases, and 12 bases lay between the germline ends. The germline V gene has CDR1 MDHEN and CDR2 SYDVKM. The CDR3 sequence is CASSSPTGTYEQYF. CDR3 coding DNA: TGTGCCAGCAGTTCACCAACAGGAACCTACGAGCAGTACTTC.

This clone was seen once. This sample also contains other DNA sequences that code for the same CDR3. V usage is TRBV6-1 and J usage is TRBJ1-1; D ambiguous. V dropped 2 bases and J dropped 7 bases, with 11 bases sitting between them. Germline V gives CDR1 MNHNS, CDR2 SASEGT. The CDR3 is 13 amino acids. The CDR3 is CASSELGRVEAFF. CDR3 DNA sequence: TGTGCCAGCAGTGAATTGGGGAGGGTTGAAGCTTTCTTT.

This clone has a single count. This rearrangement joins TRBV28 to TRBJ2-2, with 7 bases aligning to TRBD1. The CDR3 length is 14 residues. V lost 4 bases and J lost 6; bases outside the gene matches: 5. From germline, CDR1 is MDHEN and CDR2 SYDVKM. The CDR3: CASSSRTGAGELFF. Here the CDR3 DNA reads TGTGCCAGCAGTTCCCGGACAGGCGCCGGGGAGCTGTTTTTT. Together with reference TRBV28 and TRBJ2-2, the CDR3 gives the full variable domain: DVKVTQSSRYLVKRTGEKVFLECVQDMDHENMFWYRQDPGLGLRLIYFSYDVKMKEKGDIPEGYSVSREKKERFSLILESASTNQTSMYLCASSSRTGAGELFFGEGSRLTVL.

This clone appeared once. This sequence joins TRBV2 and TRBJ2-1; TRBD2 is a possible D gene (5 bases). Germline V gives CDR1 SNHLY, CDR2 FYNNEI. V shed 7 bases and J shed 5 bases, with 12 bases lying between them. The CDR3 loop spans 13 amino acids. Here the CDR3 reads CASTFTRDNEQFF. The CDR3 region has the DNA TGTGCCAGCACTTTCACTAGAGACAATGAGCAGTTCTTC.

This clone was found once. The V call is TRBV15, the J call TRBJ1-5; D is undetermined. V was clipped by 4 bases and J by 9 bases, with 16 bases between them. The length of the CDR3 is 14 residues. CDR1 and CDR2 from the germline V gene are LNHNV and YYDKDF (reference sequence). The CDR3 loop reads CATSTRALRRPQHF. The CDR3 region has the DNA TGTGCCACCAGCACGCGGGCCCTTCGCCGGCCCCAGCATTTT.